Following are 20 T cell receptor beta chains from one sample sequenced in a study of CD8+CD57+ T cells in acquired aplastic anemia. CDR3 and TCR beta VDJ profiling relied on genomic DNA as the template. TCRdb independently ran MiXCR on the reads; one entry per CDR3 protein. The data contain approximately 150,000 distinct CDR3 sequences, 70% to 75% of them seen just once; the ten biggest clones take up more than 35%. CD8+CD57+ cell expansion, shown by flow cytometry, had occurred in the patients selected for sequencing. Sequences were obtained from sorted CD4+, CD8+, or CD8+CD57+ T cells (not recorded which) from PBMCs. Every receptor here comes from a human donor with aplastic anemia.

Comment on this clonotype: One junction end disagrees with the germline gene, perhaps due to a read error. This chain joins TRBV10-2 and TRBJ1-2, with D possibly TRBD1 on 5 matching bases. The CDR3 has 13 amino acids. Germline CDR1 is WSHSY and CDR2 is SAAADI. In DNA, the CDR3 is TGTGCCAGCAGTTCCGGGGCCAGGGACGGCTACACCTTC. This encodes CASSSGARDGYTF.

V and J are TRBV15 and TRBJ1-5; 7 nucleotides match TRBD1. The CDR3 totals 17 residues. V was pared by 2 bases and J by 7 bases, with 14 bases of the junction left unmatched. Germline CDR1 LNHNV, CDR2 YYDKDF (reference sequence). CDR3 sequence: CATSRTVDRVGEQPQHF. The CDR3 DNA reads TGTGCCACCAGCAGAACAGTCGACAGGGTCGGTGAACAGCCCCAGCATTTT. The whole variable domain, remainder taken from reference TRBV15 and TRBJ1-5, is DAMVIQNPRYQVTQFGKPVTLSCSQTLNHNVMYWYQQKSSQAPKLLFHYYDKDFNNEADTPDNFQSRRPNTSFCFLDIRSPGLGDTAMYLCATSRTVDRVGEQPQHFGDGTRLSIL.

CDR3 residues: CASSSNVIQGNEQFF. Written as DNA, the CDR3 is TGCGCCAGCAGCTCCAATGTTATCCAGGGTAATGAGCAGTTCTTC. The chain couples TRBV5-1 to TRBJ2-1; TRBD1 is a possible D gene (5 bases). The CDR3 sequence is 15 residues long. Germline V CDR1 and CDR2: SGHRS, YFSETQ. V lost 3 bases and J lost 7, with 17 bases in between.

The chain has TRBV5-1 and TRBJ2-5; TRBD1 is a possible D gene (5 bases). This CDR3 spans 15 amino acids. V lost 0 bases and J 4 bases, leaving 13 bases between the germline ends. The germline V gene has CDR1 SGHRS and CDR2 YFSETQ. The CDR3 sequence is CASSLGPQGSETQYF. In DNA form, the CDR3 reads TGCGCCAGCAGCTTGGGGCCGCAGGGCTCAGAGACCCAGTACTTC. Drawing the rest from reference TRBV5-1 and TRBJ2-5, the complete variable domain is KAGVTQTPRYLIKTRGQQVTLSCSPISGHRSVSWYQQTPGQGLQFLFEYFSETQRNKGNFPGRFSGRQFSNSRSEMNVSTLELGDSALYLCASSLGPQGSETQYFGPGTRLLVL.

This clonotype was counted only a few times. The junction and the germline gene differ at one end; a read error may be behind it. V gene TRBV24-1 combines with J gene TRBJ2-3, with D perhaps TRBD1 (6 bases). The CDR3 runs to 12 residues. Per germline, CDR1 KGHDR and CDR2 SFDVKD. The CDR3 bases are TGTGCCACCAGTGATGGGACATCCCGGGGTAATTTT. Amino acid sequence: CATSDGTSRGNF.

Turning to this clonotype: The junction and the germline gene differ at one end; a read error may be behind it. The genes are TRBV19 and TRBJ1-1; a possible D gene is TRBD1 (5 bases). Germline CDR1 reads LNHDA; CDR2 reads SQIVND (reference sequence). CDR3 size: 14 residues. The CDR3 protein is CASSRRGGNTGAFF. In nucleotides, the CDR3 is TGTGCCAGTAGTCGCCGGGGGGGTAACACTGGAGCTTTCTTT.

The chain uses TRBV7-2 and TRBJ2-7, with 8 bases matching TRBD1. Germline trimming cut 6 bases from V and 0 bases from J; bases unmatched to any gene: 10. Germline V gives CDR1 SGHTA, CDR2 FQGNSA. This CDR3 is 16 amino acids long. CDR3 loop: CASSPTGVFASYEQYF. CDR3 in DNA: TGTGCCAGCAGTCCGACAGGGGTCTTTGCCTCCTACGAGCAGTACTTC.

The chain is built from TRBV20-1 and TRBJ2-1, with 14 bases matching TRBD2. Trimming removed 6 bases from V and 4 bases from J; junction bases left unmatched: 8. Germline V CDR1 and CDR2: DFQATT, SNEGSKA (reference sequence). The CDR3 length is 16 residues. The CDR3 region is CSAHGTSGSAYNEQFF. CDR3 coding DNA: TGCAGTGCCCACGGGACTAGCGGGAGCGCTTACAATGAGCAGTTCTTC.

The rearrangement joins TRBV20-1 to TRBJ2-7, with D perhaps TRBD1 or TRBD2 (5 bases each). V lost 0 bases, J lost 4 bases, and 13 bases lay in between. The CDR3 totals 14 residues. CDR1 DFQATT and CDR2 SNEGSKA come from the germline V gene (reference sequence). Written as DNA, the CDR3 is TGCAGTGCTAGAGATCGTGGGGGTCGGTACGAGCAGTACTTC. Its protein is CSARDRGGRYEQYF.

This chain joins TRBV7-9 and TRBJ2-7; D is perhaps TRBD1 (6 bases). The CDR3 sequence is 13 residues long. Germline CDR1 SEHNR, CDR2 FQNEAQ (reference sequence). Trimming left V 1 base short and J 4 bases short, with 8 bases between. The CDR3 loop reads CASSLGQEYEQYF. DNA of the CDR3: TGTGCCAGCAGCTTAGGACAGGAGTACGAGCAGTACTTC.

The chain carries TRBV20-1 and TRBJ2-3; 8 bases are a match to TRBD2. The trim removed 3 bases at V and 3 bases at J, leaving 17 bases unmatched. There are 18 residues in the CDR3. Germline loops: CDR1 DFQATT, CDR2 SNEGSKA (reference sequence). DNA of the CDR3: TGCAGTGCTAGCCAAAGTAGTTGGGTAGCGGGAAGGACAGATACGCAGTATTTT. Translated, it gives CSASQSSWVAGRTDTQYF.

This clonotype appeared a few times. The chain joins TRBV19 to TRBJ2-3; weak D call: TRBD1 (6 bases). V shed 4 bases and J shed 4 bases, with 15 bases lying between them. CDR1 is LNHDA and CDR2 is SQIVND in the germline V gene (reference sequence). This CDR3 spans 15 amino acids. The CDR3 nucleotides read TGTGCCAGTAGTAAGAGTGGGACACTTTCAGATACGCAGTATTTT. This sequence encodes CASSKSGTLSDTQYF.

The chain is built from TRBV10-1 and TRBJ2-7; the match to TRBD2 covers 13 bases. The germline gives CDR1 WNHNN, CDR2 SYGVQD (reference sequence). This CDR3 spans 19 amino acids. After removal of 8 bases from V and 4 bases from J, the junction contained 20 bases not matched to a gene. As DNA, the CDR3 is TGCGCCAGCCGAGGGCAGGGGCCGACCGGGACTAGCGGGGTGTACGAGCAGTACTTC. This sequence encodes CASRGQGPTGTSGVYEQYF.

The chain joins TRBV2 to TRBJ2-3; a weak D match, TRBD2 (6 bases). Between the trimmed V and J ends, which lost 5 bases and 4 bases, there was a span of 16 bases. Germline CDR1 is SNHLY and CDR2 is FYNNEI. CDR3 length: 15 residues. In nucleotides, the CDR3 is TGTGCCAGCAGTAATCCAGCGGGTTGCGCAGATACGCAGTATTTT. This codes for CASSNPAGCADTQYF.

Many counts were recorded for this clonotype. The chain has TRBV29-1 and TRBJ1-6, with D possibly being TRBD1 (5 bases). Germline V gives CDR1 SQVTM, CDR2 ANQGSEA. The CDR3 is 14 amino acids. The germline V and J ends were trimmed by 6 bases and 8 bases, with 17 bases remaining between them. CDR3 coding DNA: TGCAGCGTCCCAGGCCCTGACAGAGATTCACCCCTCCACTTT. It specifies CSVPGPDRDSPLHF.

V usage is TRBV4-2 and J usage is TRBJ2-5; perhaps D is TRBD1 or TRBD2 (5 bases each). The ends were cut back, 1 base at V and 2 bases at J, with 14 bases in the middle. The CDR3 is 16 amino acids. Germline CDR1 is LGHNA and CDR2 is YNFKEQ. Here the CDR3 reads CASSQGAGDGQETQYF. The CDR3 nucleotides read TGTGCCAGCAGCCAAGGTGCTGGGGACGGGCAAGAGACCCAGTACTTC.

The gene calls are TRBV10-3 and TRBJ2-7; 10 positions match TRBD2. This CDR3 region has 13 residues. The germline V gene has CDR1 ENHRY and CDR2 SYGVKD. V lost 6 bases and J lost 2; bases outside the gene matches: 1. Written as DNA, the CDR3 is TGTGCCATCAGCCTAGCGGGGGCCTACGAGCAGTACTTC. Translating it yields CAISLAGAYEQYF.

The chain has TRBV5-6 and TRBJ2-5; maybe TRBD1 (5 bases). The CDR3 runs to 13 residues. Deletions cut 0 bases from V and 5 bases from J, with 8 bases between. From germline, CDR1 is SGHDT and CDR2 YYEEEE. The DNA for the CDR3 is TGTGCCAGCAGCTTGGAGGGGCCTGAGACCCAGTACTTC. Translation gives CASSLEGPETQYF.

The CDR3 DNA reads as TGTGCCAGCAGCACCCCGGGACAGAGGAGTGGTGGCTACACCTTC. This encodes CASSTPGQRSGGYTF. The J gene is TRBJ1-2, the V gene TRBV13, with 7 bases fitting TRBD1. The V and J ends lost 5 bases and 7 bases, in that order; junction bases with no gene match: 13. The CDR3 runs to 15 residues. Germline lookup yields CDR1 PRHDT and CDR2 FYEKMQ (reference sequence). The variable domain in full, completed from reference TRBV13 and TRBJ1-2, reads AAGVIQSPRHLIKEKRETATLKCYPIPRHDTVYWYQQGPGQDPQFLISFYEKMQSDKGSIPDRFSAQQFSDYHSELNMSSLELGDSALYFCASSTPGQRSGGYTFGSGTRLTVV.

The chain couples TRBV2 to TRBJ2-7; the match to TRBD1 covers 8 bases. Germline CDR1 SNHLY, CDR2 FYNNEI. The CDR3 extends over 13 amino acids. The CDR3 DNA reads as TGTGCTGTACCCGGGGACAGGATCTACGAGCAGTACTTC. This codes for CAVPGDRIYEQYF.